Reported below is one TCR beta chain. Its antigen is undetermined. TCRdb keeps only in-frame clones here, not all; method: immunoSEQ multiplex PCR. The table shows 150,000 to 200,000 clones, with around 93% occurring only once. This specimen comes from a study of T cell responses to AZD1222 COVID-19 vaccine. Broader study findings: Of spike-specific TCRs, nearly half reportedly target regions left unmutated in variants. Breadth and depth of Spike-specific TCRs rose after two AZD1222 doses.

CDR1 is MRHNA and CDR2 is SNTAGT in the germline V gene. V gave up 3 bases and J gave up 4 bases, with 1 base separating them. This CDR3 contains 11 residues. The sample in question was peripheral blood, obtained on day 0 of AZD1222 vaccination. The TCR sequence derives from an adult in good health. The V call is TRBV6-4, the J call TRBJ1-5; D gene unclear. DNA of the CDR3: TGTGCCAGCAGTGAAAATCAGCCCCAGCATTTT. Its translation is CASSENQPQHF.